These 20 T cell receptor beta chains originate from one sample sequenced in a study of blood T cell repertoires in COVID-19. TCRdb keeps only in-frame clones here, not all; method: immunoSEQ multiplex PCR. This sample yields more than 250,000 clones, of which 70% to 90% are seen a single time; roughly 5% belongs to the top ten. The specimen sequenced was peripheral blood. These TCRs come from a man aged 50-60 years with active or convalescent COVID-19.

The chain employs TRBV21-1 and TRBJ2-7; the table's D call of TRBD2 was not tested on the DNA. TRBV21-1 is a known pseudogene. The CDR3 has 14 residues. CDR3 coding DNA: TGTGCCAGCACCACCGAGGGGAGGGAATACGAGCAGTACTTC. This translates into CASTTEGREYEQYF.

The chain carries TRBV9 and TRBJ2-1, with TRBD2 matching over 8 bases. Unmatched junction bases numbered 5, after V lost 0 bases and J lost 3 bases. The germline gives CDR1 SGDLS, CDR2 YYNGEE. The CDR3 has 16 residues. The CDR3 protein is CASSVAGGVGYNEQFF. Here the CDR3 DNA reads TGTGCCAGCAGCGTAGCGGGAGGGGTGGGCTACAATGAGCAGTTCTTC. The full variable domain, in which reference TRBV9 and TRBJ2-1 provide the parts outside the CDR3, is DSGVTQTPKHLITATGQRVTLRCSPRSGDLSVYWYQQSLDQGLQFLIQYYNGEERAKGNILERFSAQQFPDLHSELNLSSLELGDSALYFCASSVAGGVGYNEQFFGPGTRLTVL.

V is TRBV19 and J is TRBJ2-7; TRBD2 matches 10 bases. Germline V gives CDR1 LNHDA, CDR2 SQIVND (reference sequence). J lost 4 bases, V lost 3 bases, and 3 bases had no gene match. The CDR3 spans 14 residues. DNA for the CDR3: TGTGCCAGTAGTATCCTAGCGGGAGATTACGAGCAGTACTTC. Protein: CASSILAGDYEQYF.

This rearrangement joins TRBV29-1 to TRBJ1-1, with D uncertain. The CDR3 runs 13 residues. The V and J ends lost 6 bases and 3 bases respectively, with 14 bases between them. Germline lookup yields CDR1 SQVTM and CDR2 ANQGSEA. The CDR3: CSVLQRRHTEAFF. In DNA form, the CDR3 reads TGCAGCGTCCTACAACGGCGGCACACTGAAGCTTTCTTT.

This clone has more than one count but fewer than ten. The V and J genes are TRBV6-2 or TRBV6-3 and TRBJ2-3; 7 bases line up with TRBD2. This CDR3 is built from 15 residues. CDR1 MNHEY and CDR2 SVGEGT come from the germline V gene. V lost 7 bases to trimming and J lost 7 bases; unmatched junction nucleotides: 14. The CDR3 bases are TGTGCCAGCACCCCTCGCCGGGAGGTAAAGTATACGCAGTATTTT. Translation gives CASTPRREVKYTQYF.

This clone has a handful of counts. For the CDR3, the DNA is TGTGCCACCAGTAGGGGACAGGGCAATGGCTACACCTTC. The encoded protein is CATSRGQGNGYTF. The chain employs TRBV19 and TRBJ1-2; 9 bases match TRBD1. The length of the CDR3 is 13 residues. V gave up 10 bases and J gave up 6 bases; unmatched junction bases: 9. The V gene's germline CDR1 is LNHDA and CDR2 SQIVND (reference sequence).

This clone was seen only once. The gene calls are TRBV25-1 and TRBJ2-5; TRBD2 matches 8 bases. V shed 4 bases and J 5 bases; nucleotides not matched to a gene: 6. Germline assignment: CDR1 MGHDK and CDR2 SYGVNS. The CDR3 consists of 14 residues. The CDR3 DNA reads as TGTGCCAGCAGTGTGGGCGGGAGGTCGGAGACCCAGTACTTC. It codes for CASSVGGRSETQYF. The whole variable domain, filled in from reference TRBV25-1 and TRBJ2-5, reads EADIYQTPRYLVIGTGKKITLECSQTMGHDKMYWYQQDPGMELHLIHYSYGVNSTEKGDLSSESTVSRIRTEHFPLTLESARPSHTSQYLCASSVGGRSETQYFGPGTRLLVL.

This clone appeared once. This rearrangement joins TRBV6-5 to TRBJ2-7; no reliable D call. Germline V gene data show CDR1 as MNHEY and CDR2 as SVGAGI. V lost 7 bases and J 2 bases, leaving 15 bases between the germline ends. The CDR3 has 14 residues. The CDR3 DNA sequence: TGTGCCAGCACCCCCAATAGTATTCCCTACGAGCAGTACTTC. Protein product: CASTPNSIPYEQYF.

The chain recombines TRBV10-3 with TRBJ2-3, with D unresolved. The germline V gene has CDR1 ENHRY and CDR2 SYGVKD. Trimming took 6 bases from V and 0 from J, leaving 13 bases between them. CDR3 length equals 15 residues. CDR3 loop: CAIRRSPTSTDTQYF. CDR3 DNA: TGTGCCATCAGGAGGAGCCCAACTAGCACAGATACGCAGTATTTT.

This clone has a handful of counts. The V and J genes are TRBV5-6 and TRBJ1-3, with 10 nucleotides matching TRBD1. Germline V gene data show CDR1 as SGHDT and CDR2 as YYEEEE. The junction had 5 bases not matched to a gene; V was cut back by 0 bases and J by 5 bases. The CDR3 has 16 amino acids. The CDR3 sequence: CASSLVSGQGRNTIYF. In DNA form, the CDR3 reads TGTGCCAGCAGCTTGGTCTCGGGACAGGGGCGAAACACCATATATTTT.

This chain uses TRBV12-3 or TRBV12-4 with TRBJ2-1; 7 bases match TRBD1. J lost 9 bases, V lost 2 bases, and 4 bases had no gene match. The length of the CDR3 is 13 residues. DNA for the CDR3: TGTGCCAGCAGTTTAAGACAGGGAGCTGAGCAGTTCTTC. This sequence encodes CASSLRQGAEQFF.

The J gene is TRBJ2-1, the V gene TRBV7-8; 7 bases are a match to TRBD1. The trim removed 2 bases at V and 0 bases at J, leaving 7 bases unmatched. Germline V gene data show CDR1 as SGHVS and CDR2 as FQNEAQ. The CDR3 has 17 residues. The CDR3 spells CASSLSTGTSSYNEQFF. CDR3 DNA sequence: TGTGCCAGCAGCTTATCGACAGGGACGAGCTCCTACAATGAGCAGTTCTTC.

The chain combines TRBV6-5 with TRBJ1-1, with a tentative D call TRBD1 (5 bases). The CDR3 length is 12 residues. CDR1 is MNHEY, CDR2 SVGAGI, per germline. Trimming removed 4 bases at V and 7 bases at J, with 10 bases between. The CDR3: CASSFETDEAFF. DNA of the CDR3: TGTGCCAGCAGTTTCGAGACAGATGAAGCTTTCTTT.

The V and J genes are TRBV7-2 and TRBJ2-2; TRBD2 matches 10 bases. Trimming cost V 5 bases and J 5 bases; bases outside gene matches: 8. Germline values: CDR1 SGHTA, CDR2 FQGNSA. The CDR3 extends over 16 amino acids. The CDR3 region is CASSPAGGEMTGELFF. The CDR3 DNA reads TGTGCCAGCAGCCCAGCGGGAGGGGAGATGACCGGGGAGCTGTTTTTT.

The chain carries TRBV19 and TRBJ2-7; 8 bases line up with TRBD2. The V segment lost 3 bases and the J segment 2 bases; nucleotides outside the gene matches: 3. This CDR3 has 14 amino acids. Germline V gives CDR1 LNHDA, CDR2 SQIVND (reference sequence). CDR3 nucleotide sequence: TGTGCCAGTAGTATTCAAGCGGGGGCCTACGAGCAGTACTTC. Its translation: CASSIQAGAYEQYF. The whole variable domain, remainder taken from reference TRBV19 and TRBJ2-7, is DGGITQSPKYLFRKEGQNVTLSCEQNLNHDAMYWYRQDPGQGLRLIYYSQIVNDFQKGDIAEGYSVSREKKESFPLTVTSAQKNPTAFYLCASSIQAGAYEQYFGPGTRLTVT.

J is TRBJ2-7 and V is TRBV4-3; the match to TRBD2 covers 8 bases. The CDR3 loop spans 16 amino acids. Trimming at V came to 0 bases and at J to 6 bases, leaving 10 bases not matched to a gene. Germline V CDR1 and CDR2: LGHNA, YSLEER. Written as DNA, the CDR3 is TGCGCCAGCAGCCAAGATCGGGGGGGACTAGGAGGCGAGCAGTACTTC. This codes for CASSQDRGGLGGEQYF.

This rearrangement joins TRBV2 to TRBJ2-7; a possible D gene is TRBD2 (5 bases). Trimming shortened V by 0 bases and J by 2 bases, and 11 bases separated the two germline ends. CDR1 and CDR2 from the germline V gene are SNHLY and FYNNEI. The CDR3 runs 15 residues. CDR3 DNA: TGTGCCAGCAGTGAAGCCCGAGCGGTCACCTACGAGCAGTACTTC. Residues: CASSEARAVTYEQYF. Full variable domain (missing parts from reference TRBV2 and TRBJ2-7): EPEVTQTPSHQVTQMGQEVILRCVPISNHLYFYWYRQILGQKVEFLVSFYNNEISEKSEIFDDQFSVERPDGSNFTLKIRSTKLEDSAMYFCASSEARAVTYEQYFGPGTRLTVT.

The chain uses TRBV18 and TRBJ1-2, with D perhaps TRBD1 (6 bases). Germline CDR1 and CDR2: KGHSH and LQKENI. CDR3 length: 13 residues. The germline V and J ends were trimmed by 3 bases and 8 bases, with 13 bases remaining between them. The CDR3 DNA sequence: TGTGCCAGCTCACCTACTGGACAGACCGGCTACACCTTC. This translates into CASSPTGQTGYTF.

The chain has TRBV27 and TRBJ2-5, with D perhaps matching TRBD2 (7 bases). CDR1 and CDR2 (germline): MNHEY, SMNVEV (reference sequence). Trimming removed 6 bases at V and 9 bases at J, with 29 bases between. This CDR3 is 17 amino acids long. In DNA, the CDR3 is TGTGCCAGCAGCCTCTCCTGGGGGCGGGAGAAATCAGGGGCCCAGTACTTC. Its translation: CASSLSWGREKSGAQYF.

This chain joins TRBV30 and TRBJ2-3; D is unclear. This CDR3 has 11 amino acids. V was shortened by 1 base and J by 6 bases, with 5 bases between the two germline ends. Per germline, CDR1 GTSNPN and CDR2 SVGIG (reference sequence). The chain's CDR3 is CAWSAEDTQYF. In DNA, the CDR3 is TGTGCCTGGAGTGCTGAGGATACGCAGTATTTT.